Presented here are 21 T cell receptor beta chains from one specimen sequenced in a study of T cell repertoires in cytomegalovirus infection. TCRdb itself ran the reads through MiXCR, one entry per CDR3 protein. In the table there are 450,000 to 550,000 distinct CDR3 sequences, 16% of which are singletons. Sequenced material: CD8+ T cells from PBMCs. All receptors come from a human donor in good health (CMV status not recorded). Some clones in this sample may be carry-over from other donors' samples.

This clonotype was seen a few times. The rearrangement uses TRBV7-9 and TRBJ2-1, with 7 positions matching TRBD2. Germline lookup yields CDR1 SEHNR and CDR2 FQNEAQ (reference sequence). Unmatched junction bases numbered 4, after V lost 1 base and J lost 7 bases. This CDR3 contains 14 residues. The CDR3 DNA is TGTGCCAGCAGCTTAGGCGCGGGAGTGAATGAGCAGTTCTTC. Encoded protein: CASSLGAGVNEQFF.

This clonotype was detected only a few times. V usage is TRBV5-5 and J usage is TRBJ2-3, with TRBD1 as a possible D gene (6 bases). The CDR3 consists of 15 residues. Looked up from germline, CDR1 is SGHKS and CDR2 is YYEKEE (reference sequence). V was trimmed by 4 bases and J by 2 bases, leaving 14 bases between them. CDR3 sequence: CASSAGDINTDTQYF. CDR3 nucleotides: TGTGCCAGCAGCGCCGGGGACATAAACACAGATACGCAGTATTTT. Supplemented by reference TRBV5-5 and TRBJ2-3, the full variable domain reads DAGVTQSPTHLIKTRGQQVTLRCSPISGHKSVSWYQQVLGQGPQFIFQYYEKEERGRGNFPDRFSARQFPNYSSELNVNALLLGDSALYLCASSAGDINTDTQYFGPGTRLTVL.

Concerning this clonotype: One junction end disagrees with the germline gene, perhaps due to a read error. The CDR3 DNA follows: TGCGCCAGAAGCCAAGACCCCCTCTGGCGGGGGGGGCGAGGCGATCCGCAGTATTTT. It translates to CARSQDPLWRGGRGDPQYF. The J gene is TRBJ2-3, the V gene TRBV4-1; TRBD2 aligns across 9 bases. The CDR3 is made up of 19 amino acids. Germline CDR1 reads MGHRA; CDR2 reads YSYEKL.

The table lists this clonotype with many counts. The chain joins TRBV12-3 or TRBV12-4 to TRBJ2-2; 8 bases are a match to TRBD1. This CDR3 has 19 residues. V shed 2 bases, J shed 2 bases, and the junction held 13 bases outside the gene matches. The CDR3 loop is CASSLSAARTGRNTGELFF. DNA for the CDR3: TGTGCCAGCAGTTTATCTGCGGCTCGGACAGGGCGTAACACCGGGGAGCTGTTTTTT.

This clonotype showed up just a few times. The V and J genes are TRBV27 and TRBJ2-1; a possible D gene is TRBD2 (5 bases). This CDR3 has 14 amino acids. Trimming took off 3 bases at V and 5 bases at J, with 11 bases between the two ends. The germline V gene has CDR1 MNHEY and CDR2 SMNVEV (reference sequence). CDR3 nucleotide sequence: TGTGCCAGCAGTTTGATGCTAGCCGACAATGAGCAGTTCTTC. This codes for CASSLMLADNEQFF.

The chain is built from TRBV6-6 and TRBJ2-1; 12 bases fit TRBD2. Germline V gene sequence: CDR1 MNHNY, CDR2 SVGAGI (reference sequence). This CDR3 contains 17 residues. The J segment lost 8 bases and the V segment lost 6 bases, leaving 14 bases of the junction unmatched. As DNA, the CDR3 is TGTGCCAGCAGCCCCCGCGCTAGCGGGGGGGCCTTCGATGAGCAGTTCTTC. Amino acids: CASSPRASGGAFDEQFF.

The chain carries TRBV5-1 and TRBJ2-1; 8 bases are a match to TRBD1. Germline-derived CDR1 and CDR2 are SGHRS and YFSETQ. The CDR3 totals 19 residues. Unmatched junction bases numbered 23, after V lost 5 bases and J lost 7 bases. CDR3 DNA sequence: TGCGCCAGCAGGGGTCGGGGGACAGGTGTGACCGTGCCCACAAATGAGCAGTTCTTC. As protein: CASRGRGTGVTVPTNEQFF.

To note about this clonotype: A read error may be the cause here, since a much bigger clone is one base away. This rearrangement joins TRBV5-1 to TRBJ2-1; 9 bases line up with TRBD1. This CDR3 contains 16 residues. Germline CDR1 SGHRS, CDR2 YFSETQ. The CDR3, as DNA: TGCACCAGCAGTACCGCGGGACAGGGTATAGTGGATGAGCAGTTCTTC. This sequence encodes CTSSTAGQGIVDEQFF.

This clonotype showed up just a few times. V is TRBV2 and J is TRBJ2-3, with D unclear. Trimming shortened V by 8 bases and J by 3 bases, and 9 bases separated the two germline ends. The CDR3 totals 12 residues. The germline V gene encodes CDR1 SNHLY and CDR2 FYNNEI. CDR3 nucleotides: TGTGCCAGCCCGGCCGTAACAGATACGCAGTATTTT. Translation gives CASPAVTDTQYF.

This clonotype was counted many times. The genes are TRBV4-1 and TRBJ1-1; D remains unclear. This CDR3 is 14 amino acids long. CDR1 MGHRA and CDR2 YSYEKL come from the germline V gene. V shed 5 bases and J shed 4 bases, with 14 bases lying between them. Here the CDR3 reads CASSNTARSTEAFF. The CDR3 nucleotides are TGCGCCAGCAGCAACACGGCACGTAGCACTGAAGCTTTCTTT.

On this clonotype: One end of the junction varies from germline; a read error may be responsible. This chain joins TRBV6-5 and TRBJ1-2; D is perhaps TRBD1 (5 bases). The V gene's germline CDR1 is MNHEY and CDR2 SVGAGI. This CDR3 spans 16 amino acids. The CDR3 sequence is CASSTVGVHPSYGYTF. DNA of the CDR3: TGTGCAAGCAGTACGGTAGGGGTACACCCTTCCTATGGCTACACCTTC.

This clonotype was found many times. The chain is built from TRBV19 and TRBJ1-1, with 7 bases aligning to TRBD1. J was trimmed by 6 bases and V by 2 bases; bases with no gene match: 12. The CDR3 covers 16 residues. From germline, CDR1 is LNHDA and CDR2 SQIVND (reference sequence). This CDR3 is CASSITLTGVLPEAFF. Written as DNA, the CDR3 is TGTGCCAGTAGTATAACCCTTACAGGGGTTTTGCCTGAAGCTTTCTTT.

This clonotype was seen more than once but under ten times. The CDR3 DNA follows: TGCAGTGCTAGAGTGCTAGCGGGACGCTCAGATACGCAGTATTTT. It codes for CSARVLAGRSDTQYF. The gene calls are TRBV20-1 and TRBJ2-3, with 9 bases that match TRBD2. The CDR3 runs to 15 residues. Per germline, CDR1 DFQATT and CDR2 SNEGSKA (reference sequence). J lost 4 bases, V lost 1 base, and 6 bases had no gene match.

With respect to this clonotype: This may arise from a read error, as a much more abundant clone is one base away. The chain's CDR3 is CARGLADYNEQFF. CDR3 DNA: TGTGCCAGGGGACTAGCGGACTACAATGAGCAGTTCTTC. The chain joins TRBV2 to TRBJ2-1, with 11 bases fitting TRBD2. Germline-derived CDR1 and CDR2 are SNHLY and FYNNEI. V gave up 9 bases and J gave up 3 bases; unmatched junction bases: 1. This CDR3 comprises 13 residues.

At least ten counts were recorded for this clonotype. DNA for the CDR3: TGTGCCAGCAGCTTAGGCAGGAGGAATGGCTACACCTTC. The encoded protein is CASSLGRRNGYTF. The chain links TRBV11-2 to TRBJ1-2; D remains ambiguous. V was pared by 1 base and J by 6 bases, with 9 bases between. This CDR3 has 13 residues. Germline V lookup: CDR1 SGHAT, CDR2 FQNNGV.

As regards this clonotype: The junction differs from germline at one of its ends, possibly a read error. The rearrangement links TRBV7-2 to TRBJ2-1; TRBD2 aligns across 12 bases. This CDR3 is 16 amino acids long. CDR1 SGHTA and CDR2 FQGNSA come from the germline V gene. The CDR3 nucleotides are TGTGCAAGCAGCTTAGTTCCCCTAGCGGGAGGGGATGATCAGTTCTTC. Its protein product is CASSLVPLAGGDDQFF.

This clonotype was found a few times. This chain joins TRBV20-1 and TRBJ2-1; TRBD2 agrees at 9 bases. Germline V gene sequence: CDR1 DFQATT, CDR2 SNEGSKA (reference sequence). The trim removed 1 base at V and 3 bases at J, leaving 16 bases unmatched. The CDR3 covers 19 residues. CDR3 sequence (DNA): TGCAGTGCTAGAGGGGGTAGCGGGAGCCCCACCCTTTTCTACAATGAGCAGTTCTTC. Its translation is CSARGGSGSPTLFYNEQFF.

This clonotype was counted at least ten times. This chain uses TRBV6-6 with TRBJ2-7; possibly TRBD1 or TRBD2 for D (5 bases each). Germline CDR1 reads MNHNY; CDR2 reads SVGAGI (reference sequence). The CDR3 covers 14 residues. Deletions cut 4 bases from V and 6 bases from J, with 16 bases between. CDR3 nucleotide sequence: TGTGCCAGCAGTTCAATCCGGGGCTCGAGCGAGCAGTACTTC. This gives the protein CASSSIRGSSEQYF.

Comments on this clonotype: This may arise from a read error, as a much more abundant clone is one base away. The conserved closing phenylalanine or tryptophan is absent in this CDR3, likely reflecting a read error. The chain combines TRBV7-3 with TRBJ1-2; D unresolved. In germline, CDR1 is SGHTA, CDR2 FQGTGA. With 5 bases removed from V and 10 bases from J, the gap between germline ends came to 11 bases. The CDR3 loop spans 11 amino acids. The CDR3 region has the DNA TGTGCCAGCAGCCTACCCCCGGTCTACACCTTA. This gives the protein CASSLPPVYTL.

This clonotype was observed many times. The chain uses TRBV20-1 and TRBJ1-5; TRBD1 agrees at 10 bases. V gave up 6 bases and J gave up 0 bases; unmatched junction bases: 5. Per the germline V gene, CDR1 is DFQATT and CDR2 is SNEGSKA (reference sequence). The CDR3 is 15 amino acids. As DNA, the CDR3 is TGCAGTGCCATGGACAGGGGGAATAGCAATCAGCCCCAGCATTTT. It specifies CSAMDRGNSNQPQHF.

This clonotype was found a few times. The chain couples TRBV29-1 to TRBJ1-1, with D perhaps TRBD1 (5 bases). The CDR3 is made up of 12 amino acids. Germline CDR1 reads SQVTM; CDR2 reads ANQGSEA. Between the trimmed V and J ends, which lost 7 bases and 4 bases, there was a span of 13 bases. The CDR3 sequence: CSARQGGTEAFF. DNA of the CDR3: TGCAGCGCCCGCCAGGGCGGCACTGAAGCTTTCTTT.